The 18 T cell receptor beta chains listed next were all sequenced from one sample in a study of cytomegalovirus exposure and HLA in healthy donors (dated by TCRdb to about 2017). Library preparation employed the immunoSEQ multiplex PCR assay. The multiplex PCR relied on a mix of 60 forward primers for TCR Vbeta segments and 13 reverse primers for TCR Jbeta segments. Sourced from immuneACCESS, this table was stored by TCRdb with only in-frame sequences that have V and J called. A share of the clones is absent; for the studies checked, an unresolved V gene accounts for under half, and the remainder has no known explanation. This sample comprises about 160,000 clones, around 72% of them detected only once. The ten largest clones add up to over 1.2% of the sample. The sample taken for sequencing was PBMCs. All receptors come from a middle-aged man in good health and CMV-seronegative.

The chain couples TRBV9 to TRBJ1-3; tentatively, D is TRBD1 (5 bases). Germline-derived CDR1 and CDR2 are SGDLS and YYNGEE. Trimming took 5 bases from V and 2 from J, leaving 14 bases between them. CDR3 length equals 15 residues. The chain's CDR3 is CASSHSGGPGNTIYF. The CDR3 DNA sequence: TGTGCCAGCAGTCATTCGGGGGGTCCTGGAAACACCATATATTTT.

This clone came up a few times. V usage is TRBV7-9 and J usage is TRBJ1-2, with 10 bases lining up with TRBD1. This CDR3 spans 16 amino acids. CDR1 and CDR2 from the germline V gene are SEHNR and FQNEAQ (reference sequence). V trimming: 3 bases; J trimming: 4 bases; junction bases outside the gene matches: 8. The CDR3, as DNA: TGTGCCAGCAGCTTGACCCGGGACAGGGGTGGCTATGGCTACACCTTC. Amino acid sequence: CASSLTRDRGGYGYTF.

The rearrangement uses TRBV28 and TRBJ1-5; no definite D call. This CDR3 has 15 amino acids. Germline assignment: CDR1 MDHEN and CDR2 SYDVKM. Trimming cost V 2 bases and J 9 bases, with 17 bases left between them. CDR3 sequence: CASSLNPEGRRPQHF. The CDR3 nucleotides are TGTGCCAGCAGTTTAAACCCTGAGGGAAGGAGGCCCCAGCATTTT.

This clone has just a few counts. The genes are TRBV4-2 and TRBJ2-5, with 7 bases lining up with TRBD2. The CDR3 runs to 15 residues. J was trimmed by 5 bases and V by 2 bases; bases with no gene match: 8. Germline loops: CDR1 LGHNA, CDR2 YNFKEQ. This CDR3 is CASSQITQRGETQYF. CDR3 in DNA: TGTGCCAGCAGCCAAATCACCCAGCGGGGCGAGACCCAGTACTTC.

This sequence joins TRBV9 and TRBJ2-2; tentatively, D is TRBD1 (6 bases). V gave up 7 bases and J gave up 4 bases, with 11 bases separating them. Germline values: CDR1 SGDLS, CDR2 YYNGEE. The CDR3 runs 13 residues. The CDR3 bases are TGTGCCAGCGAGGACAGAATCACCGGGGAGCTGTTTTTT. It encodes CASEDRITGELFF.

The CDR3 DNA follows: TGTGCCAGTACCCCGACAGGGGGCTCAGGCTACACCTTC. Residues: CASTPTGGSGYTF. V gene TRBV19 combines with J gene TRBJ1-2, with TRBD1 matching over 10 bases. The CDR3 extends over 13 amino acids. Germline V gene lookup returns CDR1 LNHDA and CDR2 SQIVND (reference sequence). Trimming cost V 7 bases and J 8 bases; bases outside gene matches: 7.

CDR3 DNA: TGTGCCAGCACCTCTCCGACAGGGATCGGTGGCTACACCTTC. It translates to CASTSPTGIGGYTF. The chain employs TRBV7-9 and TRBJ1-2; 7 nucleotides match TRBD1. The CDR3 totals 14 residues. After removal of 7 bases from V and 7 bases from J, the junction contained 12 bases not matched to a gene. Germline V lookup: CDR1 SEHNR, CDR2 FQNEAQ (reference sequence). Drawing the rest from reference TRBV7-9 and TRBJ1-2, the complete variable domain is DTGVSQNPRHKITKRGQNVTFRCDPISEHNRLYWYRQTLGQGPEFLTYFQNEAQLEKSRLLSDRFSAERPKGSFSTLEIQRTEQGDSAMYLCASTSPTGIGGYTFGSGTRLTVV.

In DNA form, the CDR3 reads TGTGCCAGTAGTGTCGGACAGGGGACTCAGCCCCAGCATTTT. Amino acid sequence: CASSVGQGTQPQHF. This chain connects TRBV19 to TRBJ1-5, with 9 nucleotides matching TRBD1. CDR1 is LNHDA and CDR2 is SQIVND in the germline V gene (reference sequence). The J segment lost 6 bases and the V segment lost 5 bases, leaving 5 bases of the junction unmatched. CDR3 length equals 14 residues. Combining the CDR3 with reference TRBV19 and TRBJ1-5 gives the whole variable domain DGGITQSPKYLFRKEGQNVTLSCEQNLNHDAMYWYRQDPGQGLRLIYYSQIVNDFQKGDIAEGYSVSREKKESFPLTVTSAQKNPTAFYLCASSVGQGTQPQHFGDGTRLSIL.

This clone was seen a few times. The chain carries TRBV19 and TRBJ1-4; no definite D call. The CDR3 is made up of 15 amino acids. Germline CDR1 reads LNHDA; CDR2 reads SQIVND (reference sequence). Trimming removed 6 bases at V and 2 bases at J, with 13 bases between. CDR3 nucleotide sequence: TGTGCCAGTAGGTCGGTAGCGGATACTAATGAAAAACTGTTTTTT. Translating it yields CASRSVADTNEKLFF.

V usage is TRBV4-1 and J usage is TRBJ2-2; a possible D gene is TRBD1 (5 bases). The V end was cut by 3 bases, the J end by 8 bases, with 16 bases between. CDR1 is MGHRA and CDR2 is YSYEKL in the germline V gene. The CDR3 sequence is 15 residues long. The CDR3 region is CASSQARTTWGELFF. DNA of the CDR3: TGCGCCAGCAGCCAGGCTAGGACAACCTGGGGGGAGCTGTTTTTT.

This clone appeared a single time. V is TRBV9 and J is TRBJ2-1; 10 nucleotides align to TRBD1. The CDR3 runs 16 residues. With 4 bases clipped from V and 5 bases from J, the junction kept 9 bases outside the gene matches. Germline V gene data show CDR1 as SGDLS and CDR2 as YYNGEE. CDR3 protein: CASSPQPGTGDNEQFF. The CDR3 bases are TGTGCCAGCAGCCCTCAGCCCGGGACAGGGGACAATGAGCAGTTCTTC. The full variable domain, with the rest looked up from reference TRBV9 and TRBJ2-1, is DSGVTQTPKHLITATGQRVTLRCSPRSGDLSVYWYQQSLDQGLQFLIQYYNGEERAKGNILERFSAQQFPDLHSELNLSSLELGDSALYFCASSPQPGTGDNEQFFGPGTRLTVL.

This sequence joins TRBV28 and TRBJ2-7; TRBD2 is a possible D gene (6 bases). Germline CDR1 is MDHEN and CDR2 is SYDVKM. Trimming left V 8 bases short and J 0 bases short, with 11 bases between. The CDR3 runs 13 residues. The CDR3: CASEAGFSYEQYF. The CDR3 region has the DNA TGTGCCAGCGAAGCGGGTTTCTCCTACGAGCAGTACTTC.

The CDR3: CASSLGTPNTEAFF. The CDR3 nucleotides are TGTGCCAGCAGCCTCGGGACACCCAACACTGAAGCTTTCTTT. The chain is built from TRBV7-9 and TRBJ1-1; a possible D gene is TRBD1 (6 bases). The V gene lost 5 bases and the J gene lost 2 bases, with 12 bases spanning the gap. Germline CDR1 SEHNR, CDR2 FQNEAQ (reference sequence). This CDR3 comprises 14 residues.

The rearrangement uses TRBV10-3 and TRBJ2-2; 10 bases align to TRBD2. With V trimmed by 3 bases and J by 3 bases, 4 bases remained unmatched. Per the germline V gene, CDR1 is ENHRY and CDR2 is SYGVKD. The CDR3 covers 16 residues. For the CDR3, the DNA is TGTGCCATCAGTGACCAGCGGGGGGGATACACCGGGGAGCTGTTTTTT. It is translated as CAISDQRGGYTGELFF.

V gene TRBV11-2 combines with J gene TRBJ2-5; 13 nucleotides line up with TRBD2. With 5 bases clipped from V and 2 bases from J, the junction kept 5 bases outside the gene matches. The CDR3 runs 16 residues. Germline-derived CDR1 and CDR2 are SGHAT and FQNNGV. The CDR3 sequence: CASSRQTSGGQETQYF. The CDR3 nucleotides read TGTGCCAGCAGCCGTCAGACTAGCGGGGGGCAAGAGACCCAGTACTTC.

The CDR3 region has the DNA TGTGCCAGCAGTTACGTGGGGGCAGGGACCTCCTACGAGCAGTACTTC. The encoded protein is CASSYVGAGTSYEQYF. V and J are TRBV6-6 and TRBJ2-7; TRBD1 is a possible D gene (6 bases). This CDR3 contains 16 residues. CDR1 and CDR2 (germline): MNHNY, SVGAGI (reference sequence). V shed 2 bases and J shed 0 bases, with 14 bases lying between them.

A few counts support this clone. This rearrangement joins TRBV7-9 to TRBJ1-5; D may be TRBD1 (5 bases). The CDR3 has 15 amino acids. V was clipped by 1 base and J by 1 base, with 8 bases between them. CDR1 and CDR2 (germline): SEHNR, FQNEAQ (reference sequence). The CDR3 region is CASSLVGGSNQPQHF. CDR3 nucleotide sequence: TGTGCCAGCAGCTTAGTTGGGGGGAGCAATCAGCCCCAGCATTTT.

Here the CDR3 DNA reads TGTGCCAGCACTAAGGACAGGTCTACTGGAAACACCATATATTTT. Its protein product is CASTKDRSTGNTIYF. V gene TRBV2 combines with J gene TRBJ1-3, with 7 bases matching TRBD1. The CDR3 is 15 residues long. Per germline, CDR1 SNHLY and CDR2 FYNNEI. V shed 7 bases, J shed 2 bases, and the junction held 8 bases outside the gene matches.